Listed here is a single T cell receptor (beta chain). Its specificity is not known. The entry originates in a study of T cells after yellow fever vaccination. General observations from the study: Peaking faster, on day 5 versus 15, the secondary response was nonetheless weaker. Post-booster repertoires contained most primary-vaccination clones again (roughly 96% CD4, about 90% CD8). CD4 and CD8 compartments shared a small share of clonotypes.

TCRdb reprocessed the 5' RACE reads via MiXCR and lists one record per CDR3 protein. The sample has a few hundred thousand distinct CDR3 sequences, 18% seen once; the top ten hold roughly a sixth. The length of the CDR3 is 12 residues. The V end lost 4 bases, the J end lost 8 bases, and 8 bases lay between the germline ends. The V gene's germline CDR1 is KGHSH and CDR2 LQKENI. The sequence was collected from a man aged 18 to 30 who received the YFV17D yellow fever vaccine. Sequences were derived from PBMCs, sampled before the yellow fever booster vaccination. The genes are TRBV18 and TRBJ1-4; D gene uncertain. Here the CDR3 DNA reads TGTGCCAGCTCACACTCGCGGGAAAAACTGTTTTTT. Translating gives CASSHSREKLFF.